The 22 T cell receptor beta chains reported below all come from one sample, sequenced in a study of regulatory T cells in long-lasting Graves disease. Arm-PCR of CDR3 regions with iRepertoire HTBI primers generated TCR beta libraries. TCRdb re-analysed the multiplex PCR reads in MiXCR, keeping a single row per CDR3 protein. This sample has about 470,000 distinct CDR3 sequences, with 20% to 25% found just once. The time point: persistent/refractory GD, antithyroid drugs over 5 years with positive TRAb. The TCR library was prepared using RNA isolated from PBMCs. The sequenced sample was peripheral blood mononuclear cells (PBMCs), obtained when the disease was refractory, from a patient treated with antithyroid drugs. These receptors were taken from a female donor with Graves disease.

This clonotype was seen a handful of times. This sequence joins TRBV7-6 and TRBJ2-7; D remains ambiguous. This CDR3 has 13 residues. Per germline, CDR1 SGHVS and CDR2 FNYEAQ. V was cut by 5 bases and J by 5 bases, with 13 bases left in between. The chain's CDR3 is CASSPNRGNEQYF. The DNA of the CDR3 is TGTGCCAGCAGCCCCAACCGCGGCAACGAGCAGTACTTC.

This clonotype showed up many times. The CDR3: CASSPALARVTGELFF. DNA of the CDR3: TGTGCCAGCAGCCCGGCCCTAGCGAGGGTCACCGGGGAGCTGTTTTTT. The rearrangement uses TRBV12-3 or TRBV12-4 and TRBJ2-2; D is possibly TRBD2 (6 bases). V lost 6 bases to trimming and J lost 4 bases, with 18 bases between them. The CDR3 is made up of 16 amino acids.

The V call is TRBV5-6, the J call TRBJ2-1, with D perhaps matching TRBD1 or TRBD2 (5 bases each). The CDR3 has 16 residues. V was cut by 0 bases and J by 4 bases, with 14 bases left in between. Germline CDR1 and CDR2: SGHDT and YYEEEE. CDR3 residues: CASSLARDGPYNEQFF. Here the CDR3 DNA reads TGTGCCAGCAGCTTGGCCCGGGACGGACCGTACAATGAGCAGTTCTTC.

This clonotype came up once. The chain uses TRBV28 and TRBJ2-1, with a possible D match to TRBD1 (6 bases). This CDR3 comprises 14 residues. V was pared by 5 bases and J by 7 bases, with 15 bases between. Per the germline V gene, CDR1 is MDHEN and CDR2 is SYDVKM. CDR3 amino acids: CASSATPQGNEQFF. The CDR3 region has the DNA TGTGCCAGCAGTGCCACACCACAGGGAAATGAGCAGTTCTTC.

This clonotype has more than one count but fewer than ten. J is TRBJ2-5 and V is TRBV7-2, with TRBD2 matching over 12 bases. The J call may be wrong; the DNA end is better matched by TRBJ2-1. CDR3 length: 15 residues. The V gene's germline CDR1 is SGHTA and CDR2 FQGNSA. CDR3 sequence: CASRLAGGPYNEQFF. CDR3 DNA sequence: TGTGCCAGCAGGCTAGCGGGGGGGCCGTACAATGAGCAGTTCTTC.

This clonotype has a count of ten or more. The DNA of the CDR3 is TGTGCCACACTCCGGGGGATCCAGAAGCATAACTATGGCTACACCTTC. Translation: CATLRGIQKHNYGYTF. The V gene is TRBV6-1, the J gene TRBJ1-2, with D possibly matching TRBD1 (5 bases). The CDR3 loop spans 16 amino acids. V lost 10 bases, J lost 1 base, and 22 bases lay in between. CDR1 and CDR2 from the germline V gene are MNHNS and SASEGT.

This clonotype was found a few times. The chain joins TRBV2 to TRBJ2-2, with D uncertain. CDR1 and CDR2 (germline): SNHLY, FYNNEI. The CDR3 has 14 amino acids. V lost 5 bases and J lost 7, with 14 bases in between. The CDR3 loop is CASSYGLGVGELFF. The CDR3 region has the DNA TGTGCCAGCAGTTATGGGCTTGGGGTCGGGGAGCTGTTTTTT.

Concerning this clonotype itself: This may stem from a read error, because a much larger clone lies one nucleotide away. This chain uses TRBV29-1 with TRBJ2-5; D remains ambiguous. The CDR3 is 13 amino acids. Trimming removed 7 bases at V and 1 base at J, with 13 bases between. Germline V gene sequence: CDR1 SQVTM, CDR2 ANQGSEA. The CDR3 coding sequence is TGCAGCGCTGTAGACGCATTCCAAGAGACCCAGTACTTC. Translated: CSAVDAFQETQYF.

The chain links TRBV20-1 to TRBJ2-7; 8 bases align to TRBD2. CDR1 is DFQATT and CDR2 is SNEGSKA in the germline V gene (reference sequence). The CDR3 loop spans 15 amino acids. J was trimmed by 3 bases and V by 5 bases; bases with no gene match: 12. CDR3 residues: CSAPGERGGDYEQYF. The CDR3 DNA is TGCAGTGCTCCCGGGGAACGGGGGGGGGACTACGAGCAGTACTTC.

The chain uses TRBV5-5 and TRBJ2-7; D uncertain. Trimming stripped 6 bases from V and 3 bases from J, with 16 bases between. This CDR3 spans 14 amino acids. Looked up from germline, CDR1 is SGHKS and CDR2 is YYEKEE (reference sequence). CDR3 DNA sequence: TGTGCCAGCACCGGCCTCGACGCAAGCTACGAGCAGTACTTC. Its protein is CASTGLDASYEQYF.

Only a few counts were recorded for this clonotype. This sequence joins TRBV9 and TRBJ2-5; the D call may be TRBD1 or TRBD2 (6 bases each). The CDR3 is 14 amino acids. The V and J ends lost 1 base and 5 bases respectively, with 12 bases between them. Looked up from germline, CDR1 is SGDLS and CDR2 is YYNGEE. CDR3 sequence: CASSVRGARETQYF. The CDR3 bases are TGTGCCAGCAGCGTAAGGGGGGCCCGGGAGACCCAGTACTTC.

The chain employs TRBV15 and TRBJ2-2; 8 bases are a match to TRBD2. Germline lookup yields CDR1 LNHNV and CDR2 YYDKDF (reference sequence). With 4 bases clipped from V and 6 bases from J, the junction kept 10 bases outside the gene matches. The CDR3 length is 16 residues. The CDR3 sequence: CATSTGTGLVSGELFF. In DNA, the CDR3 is TGTGCCACCAGCACCGGGACGGGACTAGTTTCCGGGGAGCTGTTTTTT.

This chain's CDR3 is CASSTGTLNEQFF. CDR3 coding DNA: TGTGCCAGCAGTACCGGGACGCTCAATGAGCAGTTCTTC. The chain recombines TRBV12-3 or TRBV12-4 with TRBJ2-1; D may be TRBD1 or TRBD2 (5 bases each). V dropped 5 bases and J dropped 6 bases, with 11 bases sitting between them. The CDR3 extends over 13 amino acids.

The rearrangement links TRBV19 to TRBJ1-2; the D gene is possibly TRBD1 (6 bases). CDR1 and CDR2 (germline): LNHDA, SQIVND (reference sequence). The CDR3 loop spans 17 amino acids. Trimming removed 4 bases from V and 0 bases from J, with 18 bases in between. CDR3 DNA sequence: TGTGCCAGTAGTAGGGGAGTCGGGGGCAGGGCTAACTATGGCTACACCTTC. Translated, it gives CASSRGVGGRANYGYTF.

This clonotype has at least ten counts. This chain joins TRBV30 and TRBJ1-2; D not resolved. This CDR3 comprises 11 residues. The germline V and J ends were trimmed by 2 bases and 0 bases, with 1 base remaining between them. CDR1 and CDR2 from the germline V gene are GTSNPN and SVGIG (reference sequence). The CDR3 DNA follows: TGTGCCTGGAGTTCTAACTATGGCTACACCTTC. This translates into CAWSSNYGYTF. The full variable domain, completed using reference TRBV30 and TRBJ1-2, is SQTIHQWPATLVQPVGSPLSLECTVEGTSNPNLYWYRQAAGRGLQLLFYSVGIGQISSEVPQNLSASRPQDRQFILSSKKLLLSDSGFYLCAWSSNYGYTFGSGTRLTVV.

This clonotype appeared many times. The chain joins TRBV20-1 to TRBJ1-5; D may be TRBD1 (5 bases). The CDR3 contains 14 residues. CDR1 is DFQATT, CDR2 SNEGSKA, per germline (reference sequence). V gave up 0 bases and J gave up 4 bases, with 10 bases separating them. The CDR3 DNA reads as TGCAGTGCTAGAGATCGACAGTTTAATCAGCCCCAGCATTTT. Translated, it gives CSARDRQFNQPQHF.

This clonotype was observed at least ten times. CDR3 in DNA: TGTGCCAGCACCCGGGGCAGGACCTTCTATGGCTACACCTTC. It specifies CASTRGRTFYGYTF. This sequence joins TRBV6-1 and TRBJ1-2; TRBD1 might be the D (5 bases). The germline CDR1 and CDR2 sequences are MNHNS and SASEGT. The CDR3 totals 14 residues. V was pared by 7 bases and J by 4 bases, with 16 bases between.

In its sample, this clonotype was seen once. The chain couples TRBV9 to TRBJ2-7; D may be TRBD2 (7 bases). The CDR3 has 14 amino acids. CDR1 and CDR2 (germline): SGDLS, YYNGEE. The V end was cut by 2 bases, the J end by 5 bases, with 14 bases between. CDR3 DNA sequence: TGTGCCAGCAGCGTCCGGGGGGCGGTGGACGAGCAGTACTTC. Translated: CASSVRGAVDEQYF.

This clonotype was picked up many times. The CDR3 DNA follows: TGCAGTGCTAGATACGAGGACAGGGGTAGTGGCTACACCTTC. This codes for CSARYEDRGSGYTF. V is TRBV20-1 and J is TRBJ1-2, with 9 bases identical to TRBD1. Germline CDR1 and CDR2: DFQATT and SNEGSKA (reference sequence). CDR3 length: 14 residues. The trim removed 2 bases at V and 7 bases at J, leaving 8 bases unmatched.

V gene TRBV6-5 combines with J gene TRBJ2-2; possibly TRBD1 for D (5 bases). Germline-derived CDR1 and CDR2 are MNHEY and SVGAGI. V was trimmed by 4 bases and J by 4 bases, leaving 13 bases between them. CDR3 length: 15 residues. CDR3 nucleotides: TGTGCCAGCAGTTCCGGACACTACTCCACCGGGGAGCTGTTTTTT. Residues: CASSSGHYSTGELFF.

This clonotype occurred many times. As DNA, the CDR3 is TGCAGCGTTGACCCCGAACAGGGGGCAGGAGAGCAGTACTTC. Its protein is CSVDPEQGAGEQYF. The chain uses TRBV29-1 and TRBJ2-7, with 9 positions matching TRBD1. The CDR3 extends over 14 amino acids. Per the germline V gene, CDR1 is SQVTM and CDR2 is ANQGSEA. J was trimmed by 7 bases and V by 3 bases; bases with no gene match: 10.

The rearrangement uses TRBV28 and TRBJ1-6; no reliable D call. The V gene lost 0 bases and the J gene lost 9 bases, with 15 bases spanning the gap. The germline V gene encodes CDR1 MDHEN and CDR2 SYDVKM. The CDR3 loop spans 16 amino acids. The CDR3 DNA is TGTGCCAGCAGTTTATGGACCGGCCAATCGGGTTCACCCCTCCACTTT. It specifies CASSLWTGQSGSPLHF.